This note documents a single TCR beta chain sequence. Its antigen is unidentified. This sample is part of a study of monozygotic twins with inflammatory bowel disease. Using TCRalpha and TCRbeta cDNA, the researchers carried out two nested PCRs that lasted approximately 17 and 9 cycles. With the 5' RACE reads reprocessed, TCRdb shows one record per CDR3 protein and no DNA. The sample totals approximately 400,000 distinct CDR3 sequences. Germline values: CDR1 KGHDR, CDR2 SFDVKD. This CDR3 comprises 14 residues. Each donor supplied around 2.5 ml of blood. Study-wide results and limits: Differing T cell subtypes remained indistinguishable.

The chain recombines TRBV24-1 with TRBJ2-7; TCRdb outputs TRBD1, but without DNA this stays unchecked. The clonotype was recovered from a human donor with ulcerative colitis or Crohn's disease, or a healthy co-twin of an affected twin (not recorded which). The specimen was blood. The CDR3: CATSGSGDRYEQYF.